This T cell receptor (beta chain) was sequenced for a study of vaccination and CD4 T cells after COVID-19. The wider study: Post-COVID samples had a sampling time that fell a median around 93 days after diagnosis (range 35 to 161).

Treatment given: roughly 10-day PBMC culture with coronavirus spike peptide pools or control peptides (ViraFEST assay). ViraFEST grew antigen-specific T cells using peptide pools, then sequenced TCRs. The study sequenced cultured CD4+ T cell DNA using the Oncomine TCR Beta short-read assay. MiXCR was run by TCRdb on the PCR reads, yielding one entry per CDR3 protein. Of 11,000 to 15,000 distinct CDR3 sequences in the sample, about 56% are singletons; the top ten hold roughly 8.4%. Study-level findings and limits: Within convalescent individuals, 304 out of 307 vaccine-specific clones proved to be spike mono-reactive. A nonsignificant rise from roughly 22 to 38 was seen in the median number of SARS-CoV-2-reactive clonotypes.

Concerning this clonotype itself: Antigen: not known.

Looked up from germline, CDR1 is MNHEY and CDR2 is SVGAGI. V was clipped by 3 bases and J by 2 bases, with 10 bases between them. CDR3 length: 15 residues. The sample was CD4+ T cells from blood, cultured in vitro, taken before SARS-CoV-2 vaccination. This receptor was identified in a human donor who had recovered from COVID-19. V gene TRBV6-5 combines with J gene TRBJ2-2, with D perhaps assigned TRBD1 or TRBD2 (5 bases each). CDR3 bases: TGTGCCAGCAGTTATGAGGGGCCAAACACCGGGGAGCTGTTTTTT. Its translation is CASSYEGPNTGELFF.